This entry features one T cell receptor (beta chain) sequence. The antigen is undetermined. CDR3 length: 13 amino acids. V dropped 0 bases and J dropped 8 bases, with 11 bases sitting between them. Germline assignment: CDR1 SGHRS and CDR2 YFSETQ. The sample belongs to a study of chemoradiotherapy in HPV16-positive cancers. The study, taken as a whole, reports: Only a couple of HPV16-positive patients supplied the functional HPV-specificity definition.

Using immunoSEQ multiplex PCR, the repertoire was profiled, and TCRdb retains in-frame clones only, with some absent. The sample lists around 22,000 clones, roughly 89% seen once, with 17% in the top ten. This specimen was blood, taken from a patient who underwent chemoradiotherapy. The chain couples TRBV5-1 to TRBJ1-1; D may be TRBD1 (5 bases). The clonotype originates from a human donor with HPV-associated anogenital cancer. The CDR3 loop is CASSLEGSVEAFF. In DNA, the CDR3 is TGCGCCAGCAGCTTGGAGGGGTCAGTAGAAGCTTTCTTT.